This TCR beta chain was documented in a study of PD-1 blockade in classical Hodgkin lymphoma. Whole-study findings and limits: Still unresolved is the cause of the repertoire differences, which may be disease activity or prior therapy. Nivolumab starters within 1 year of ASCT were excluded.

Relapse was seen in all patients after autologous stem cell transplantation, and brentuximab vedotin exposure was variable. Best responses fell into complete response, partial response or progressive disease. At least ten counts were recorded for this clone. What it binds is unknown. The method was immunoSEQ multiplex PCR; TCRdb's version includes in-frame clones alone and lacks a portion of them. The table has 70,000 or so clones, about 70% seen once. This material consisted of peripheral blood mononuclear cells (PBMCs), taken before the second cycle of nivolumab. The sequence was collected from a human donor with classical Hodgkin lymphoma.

CDR3 amino acids: CASSLEGDSDEQYF. In DNA, the CDR3 is TGTGCCAGCAGTCTTGAGGGTGACAGTGACGAGCAGTACTTC. This rearrangement joins TRBV2 to TRBJ2-7; either TRBD1 or TRBD2 may fit D (5 bases each). CDR3 size: 14 residues. The V gene's germline CDR1 is SNHLY and CDR2 FYNNEI. V dropped 5 bases and J dropped 5 bases, with 16 bases sitting between them.